The text below deals with one T cell receptor (beta chain). Its matching antigen is unknown. PCR was performed using 60 Vbeta and 13 Jbeta primers. Sequenced by immunoSEQ multiplex PCR; TCRdb stores in-frame clones only, minus some. The table has over 200,000 clones, more than 75% seen once. The V segment lost 4 bases and the J segment 6 bases; nucleotides outside the gene matches: 2. The CDR3 contains 13 residues. Germline lookup yields CDR1 GTSNPN and CDR2 SVGIG (reference sequence). The record originates from a study of cytomegalovirus exposure and HLA in healthy donors. Findings and caveats of the study: Earlier analysis found most TCR beta V segments productive about 87% or about 30% of the time. In a later analysis, across HLA loci, associated TCR counts were highest for DRB1, lowest for HLA-C. TCR beta sequences numbering 16,951 were associated with HLA alleles at 0.05 false discovery rate in a later analysis. Accurate prediction of HLA-A and HLA-B alleles (for most subjects) was reportedly achieved from TCR beta sequences.

This sequence was found in a human donor in good health. The chain recombines TRBV30 with TRBJ2-4; 11 positions match TRBD2. Specimen: PBMCs. In nucleotides, the CDR3 is TGTGCCTGGACCGGACTAGCGGGAAACATTCAGTACTTC. Protein: CAWTGLAGNIQYF.